This T cell receptor beta chain was observed in a study of blood T cell repertoires in COVID-19. Study as a whole: In each case, the material was cDNA or gDNA derived from T cells, B-cell-depleted T cells, or PBMCs.

In the source study's methods: For nucleated cells, counts were estimated from reference gene primer amplification. TCRdb's copy holds only in-frame clones and misses some; the assay was immunoSEQ multiplex PCR. D and trimming come from the DNA, and the V and J calls and clone size come from that table. The profile shows approximately 360,000 clones, more than 70% of them singletons. The ends were cut back, 6 bases at V and 1 base at J, with 12 bases in the middle. CDR1 and CDR2 from the germline V gene are SNHLY and FYNNEI. This CDR3 is built from 15 residues. Sequencing used peripheral blood. The receptor was isolated from a man aged 40-50 years with acute or convalescent COVID-19. The V call is TRBV2, the J call TRBJ1-4, with D perhaps TRBD1 (6 bases). CDR3 amino acids: CASRAETGTNEKLFF. The CDR3 DNA is TGTGCCAGCAGGGCAGAGACAGGAACTAATGAAAAACTGTTTTTT.